The next 29 T cell receptor beta chains were all read from a single sample in a study of T-cell reconstitution after alpha-beta-depleted transplantation in children. A library of TCRbeta sequences, prepared with unique molecular identifiers, was generated. TCRdb re-derived calls from the PCR reads in MiXCR, one entry per CDR3 protein. The sample has 240,000 or so distinct CDR3 sequences; roughly 8.2% are singletons. Here the sequenced sample was PBMCs, mostly from graft donor cells, taken 180 days after TCRalphabeta/CD19-depleted stem cell transplant. The receptors stem from a male patient younger than 18 who had a stem cell transplant for acute lymphoblastic leukemia, so the T cells may come from the graft donor.

This clonotype was counted many times. CDR3 sequence reads: CASSTPGSGREQYF. The CDR3 bases are TGTGCCAGTAGTACGCCCGGGTCTGGCAGAGAGCAGTACTTC. V is TRBV19 and J is TRBJ2-7, with no clear D. The CDR3 runs to 14 residues. Trimming pared 4 bases from V and 7 bases from J, leaving 17 bases between. Germline V lookup: CDR1 LNHDA, CDR2 SQIVND (reference sequence).

This clonotype was seen many times. V and J are TRBV5-1 and TRBJ2-2, with a weak D call TRBD2 (5 bases). The germline V gene has CDR1 SGHRS and CDR2 YFSETQ. V was pared by 2 bases and J by 2 bases, with 7 bases between. The CDR3 is 14 amino acids. The CDR3 region has the DNA TGCGCCAGCAGCTTCTCGGGAAACACCGGGGAGCTGTTTTTT. This gives the protein CASSFSGNTGELFF.

The sample holds many counts of this clonotype. This sequence joins TRBV5-5 and TRBJ2-7; TRBD2 matches at 8 bases. With V trimmed by 1 base and J by 4 bases, 13 bases remained unmatched. Germline values: CDR1 SGHKS, CDR2 YYEKEE (reference sequence). The CDR3 runs to 17 residues. Written as DNA, the CDR3 is TGTGCCAGCAGCTTGACCCTATCGGGAGCGGGGGCTTACGAGCAGTACTTC. Translation: CASSLTLSGAGAYEQYF. Full variable domain (outside the CDR3, taken from reference TRBV5-5 and TRBJ2-7): DAGVTQSPTHLIKTRGQQVTLRCSPISGHKSVSWYQQVLGQGPQFIFQYYEKEERGRGNFPDRFSARQFPNYSSELNVNALLLGDSALYLCASSLTLSGAGAYEQYFGPGTRLTVT.

This clonotype has a count of ten or more. The chain joins TRBV19 to TRBJ2-4; D unclear. This CDR3 region has 14 residues. The V and J ends lost 1 base and 8 bases respectively, with 12 bases between them. The germline gives CDR1 LNHDA, CDR2 SQIVND (reference sequence). The CDR3 protein is CASSIVGGSDIQYF. Here the CDR3 DNA reads TGTGCCAGTAGTATAGTCGGTGGCAGTGACATTCAGTACTTC. Variable domain in full (rest from reference TRBV19 and TRBJ2-4): DGGITQSPKYLFRKEGQNVTLSCEQNLNHDAMYWYRQDPGQGLRLIYYSQIVNDFQKGDIAEGYSVSREKKESFPLTVTSAQKNPTAFYLCASSIVGGSDIQYFGAGTRLSVL.

The V call is TRBV5-4, the J call TRBJ2-5, with no clear D. Between the trimmed V and J ends, which lost 3 bases and 1 base, there was a span of 13 bases. The length of the CDR3 is 15 residues. Germline V gene lookup returns CDR1 SGHNT and CDR2 YYREEE (reference sequence). In DNA, the CDR3 is TGTGCCAGCAGCTCGTTTCGGGCCGCCCAAGAGACCCAGTACTTC. It specifies CASSSFRAAQETQYF.

This clonotype was observed a few times. The rearrangement joins TRBV5-1 to TRBJ2-5; 7 bases line up with TRBD2. After removal of 6 bases from V and 3 bases from J, the junction contained 14 bases not matched to a gene. The CDR3 runs to 16 residues. Germline CDR1 SGHRS, CDR2 YFSETQ. The CDR3 sequence: CASNPGGAGRKETQYF. For the CDR3, the DNA is TGCGCCAGCAACCCGGGGGGAGCGGGGCGAAAAGAGACCCAGTACTTC.

This clonotype was seen ten or more times. The chain is built from TRBV20-1 and TRBJ2-3; D possibly corresponds to TRBD2 (5 bases). The CDR3 runs 16 residues. The ends were cut back, 2 bases at V and 1 base at J, with 16 bases in the middle. CDR1 DFQATT and CDR2 SNEGSKA come from the germline V gene (reference sequence). The CDR3 loop reads CSARSPVAPGTDTQYF. CDR3 bases: TGCAGTGCTAGATCCCCAGTAGCGCCTGGCACAGATACGCAGTATTTT.

In its sample, this clonotype was seen many times. The V call is TRBV12-5, the J call TRBJ2-3; D is possibly TRBD2 (6 bases). Trimming removed 6 bases from V and 4 bases from J, with 11 bases in between. The length of the CDR3 is 13 residues. Germline CDR1 and CDR2: LGHNT and FRNRAP. The DNA for the CDR3 is TGTGCTAGTGGACACCTAGCGCCAGATACGCAGTATTTT. The encoded protein is CASGHLAPDTQYF.

At least ten counts were recorded for this clonotype. The rearrangement uses TRBV6-2 or TRBV6-3 and TRBJ2-1; TRBD1 matches at 9 bases. Per the germline V gene, CDR1 is MNHEY and CDR2 is SVGEGT. The CDR3 covers 17 residues. V lost 6 bases, J lost 0 bases, and 9 bases stayed unmatched. CDR3 in amino acids: CASRNTGGSPSYNEQFF. CDR3 in DNA: TGTGCCAGCAGAAACACAGGGGGCTCCCCCTCCTACAATGAGCAGTTCTTC.

This clonotype was found many times. The V gene is TRBV11-2, the J gene TRBJ2-3; TRBD2 might be the D (6 bases). Germline CDR1 reads SGHAT; CDR2 reads FQNNGV. CDR3 length: 19 amino acids. Deletions cut 0 bases from V and 0 bases from J, with 19 bases between. CDR3 protein: CASSLEDYQLLSSTDTQYF. CDR3 nucleotides: TGTGCCAGCAGCTTAGAGGACTACCAACTGCTCTCTAGCACAGATACGCAGTATTTT.

This clonotype was picked up many times. CDR3 amino acids: CASSLSTGTSYTF. CDR3 in DNA: TGTGCCAGCAGCTTATCAACAGGGACGAGCTACACCTTC. J is TRBJ1-2 and V is TRBV7-9; D possibly corresponds to TRBD1 (6 bases). CDR1 and CDR2 from the germline V gene are SEHNR and FQNEAQ (reference sequence). Trimming removed 2 bases from V and 9 bases from J, with 13 bases in between. The CDR3 runs 13 residues.

The chain couples TRBV20-1 to TRBJ2-1, with 8 bases that match TRBD2. Germline CDR1 reads DFQATT; CDR2 reads SNEGSKA (reference sequence). The CDR3 totals 14 residues. Trimming cost V 2 bases and J 4 bases; bases outside gene matches: 4. The CDR3 loop is CSARTSGNYNEQFF. CDR3 DNA: TGCAGTGCTAGAACTAGCGGAAATTACAATGAGCAGTTCTTC.

This clonotype was counted ten times or more. The rearrangement joins TRBV28 to TRBJ1-5; D unresolved. Germline V lookup: CDR1 MDHEN, CDR2 SYDVKM. The CDR3 is 11 amino acids. V lost 8 bases to trimming and J lost 0 bases, with 2 bases between them. The DNA for the CDR3 is TGTGCCAGCGCTAGCAATCAGCCCCAGCATTTT. This sequence encodes CASASNQPQHF.

Regarding this clonotype: A clone one base away is much larger, so this may be a read error. V gene TRBV15 combines with J gene TRBJ2-7; 11 positions agree with TRBD2. This CDR3 region has 17 residues. CDR1 is LNHNV, CDR2 YYDKDF, per germline (reference sequence). The CDR3 sequence is CATSRLPGLAVVYEQDF. The CDR3 DNA follows: TGTGCCACCAGCAGATTACCGGGACTAGCGGTGGTCTACGAGCAGGACTTC.

This clonotype has ten or more counts. The chain recombines TRBV24-1 with TRBJ2-7; the match to TRBD1 covers 7 bases. Germline assignment: CDR1 KGHDR and CDR2 SFDVKD. V dropped 3 bases and J dropped 2; count of bases not matched to a gene: 9. The CDR3 sequence is 16 residues long. DNA for the CDR3: TGTGCCACCAGTGATCTCGACCGGGACAGAACCTACGAGCAGTACTTC. Translated, it gives CATSDLDRDRTYEQYF.

This clonotype was seen ten or more times. The chain recombines TRBV7-2 with TRBJ1-4; no clear D gene. The V and J ends lost 1 base and 13 bases respectively, with 10 bases between them. Germline loops: CDR1 SGHTA, CDR2 FQGNSA. The CDR3 has 12 amino acids. The DNA of the CDR3 is TGTGCCAGCAGCTTAGAGGGCAGGTCACTGTTTTTT. It translates to CASSLEGRSLFF.

This clonotype was detected many times. The gene calls are TRBV15 and TRBJ2-5; 7 bases line up with TRBD2. The J segment lost 2 bases and the V segment lost 1 base, leaving 4 bases of the junction unmatched. The CDR3 has 15 amino acids. Germline V lookup: CDR1 LNHNV, CDR2 YYDKDF (reference sequence). The CDR3 coding sequence is TGTGCCACCAGCAGAGGAGGAGCGGGGCAAGAGACCCAGTACTTC. Encoded protein: CATSRGGAGQETQYF.

The sample holds many counts of this clonotype. This chain links TRBV9 with TRBJ1-3; D is ambiguous. The CDR3 is 18 amino acids. Trimming removed 0 bases at V and 0 bases at J, with 16 bases between. Germline CDR1 SGDLS, CDR2 YYNGEE. CDR3 sequence reads: CASSVAAESYLSGNTIYF. The CDR3 nucleotides are TGTGCCAGCAGCGTAGCGGCCGAAAGTTACCTCTCTGGAAACACCATATATTTT.

This clonotype was seen many times. The V gene is TRBV12-3 or TRBV12-4, the J gene TRBJ2-3, with 12 positions matching TRBD2. V trimming: 6 bases; J trimming: 0 bases; junction bases outside the gene matches: 16. This CDR3 comprises 20 residues. The CDR3 coding sequence is TGTGCCAGCAGAGGCCCTGGACTAGCGGGGAAACGAACTAGCACAGATACGCAGTATTTT. It specifies CASRGPGLAGKRTSTDTQYF.

This clonotype was seen repeatedly, ten times or more. The V call is TRBV4-1, the J call TRBJ1-1, with 9 bases matching TRBD1. Germline values: CDR1 MGHRA, CDR2 YSYEKL. V shed 5 bases, J shed 11 bases, and the junction held 6 bases outside the gene matches. The CDR3 spans 12 residues. The CDR3 region is CASSTRQGVAFF. CDR3 nucleotide sequence: TGCGCCAGCAGCACTCGACAGGGGGTCGCTTTCTTT.

This clonotype was counted many times. The V and J genes are TRBV5-6 and TRBJ1-1; tentative D call: TRBD1 (6 bases). This CDR3 has 15 amino acids. V was pared by 4 bases and J by 0 bases, with 13 bases between. Per the germline V gene, CDR1 is SGHDT and CDR2 is YYEEEE. For the CDR3, the DNA is TGTGCCAGCAGCGTCGGACAGATTATGAACACTGAAGCTTTCTTT. Amino acid sequence: CASSVGQIMNTEAFF.

Details on this clonotype: A read error may be the cause here, since a much bigger clone is one base away. This chain connects TRBV7-9 to TRBJ2-1, with TRBD2 matching over 9 bases. Unmatched junction bases numbered 11, after V lost 11 bases and J lost 3 bases. Germline CDR1 is SEHNR and CDR2 is FQNEAQ (reference sequence). The CDR3 spans 15 residues. In nucleotides, the CDR3 is TGTGCCTGCACCACTCCTAGCGGGGACTACAATGAGCAGTTCTTC. Translating gives CACTTPSGDYNEQFF.

This clonotype was counted at least ten times. V gene TRBV6-5 combines with J gene TRBJ2-3; 16 nucleotides line up with TRBD2. Trimming removed 4 bases from V and 4 bases from J; junction bases left unmatched: 5. The CDR3 loop spans 17 amino acids. Germline values: CDR1 MNHEY, CDR2 SVGAGI. The CDR3 DNA reads TGTGCCAGCAGTTCTGGGACTAGCGGGGGGGGACCAGATACGCAGTATTTT. Translating gives CASSSGTSGGGPDTQYF.

The table lists this clonotype with many counts. This chain links TRBV7-8 with TRBJ2-3, with D perhaps assigned TRBD1 or TRBD2 (6 bases each). With 4 bases removed from V and 4 bases from J, the gap between germline ends came to 12 bases. Per germline, CDR1 SGHVS and CDR2 FQNEAQ. The CDR3 is 14 amino acids. DNA of the CDR3: TGTGCCAGCAGCTACCGGGGGCGAGCAGATACGCAGTATTTT. It codes for CASSYRGRADTQYF.

This clonotype was seen repeatedly, ten times or more. The rearrangement links TRBV15 to TRBJ2-2, with 10 bases aligning to TRBD2. The germline V gene has CDR1 LNHNV and CDR2 YYDKDF (reference sequence). This CDR3 is built from 16 residues. Trimming removed 3 bases from V and 2 bases from J; junction bases left unmatched: 3. CDR3 DNA sequence: TGTGCCACCAGCAGGTTAGCGGGAGGAAACACCGGGGAGCTGTTTTTT. Protein: CATSRLAGGNTGELFF.

This clonotype appeared a single time. A much larger clone differs by one base, so this may be a read error. The rearrangement uses TRBV10-3 and TRBJ1-5; no reliable D call. Looked up from germline, CDR1 is ENHRY and CDR2 is SYGVKD. This CDR3 comprises 12 residues. The chain's CDR3 is CDISGSNQPQHF. DNA of the CDR3: TGTGACATCAGTGGAAGCAATCAGCCCCAGCATTTT.

This clonotype was recorded at least ten times. The chain carries TRBV7-9 and TRBJ2-3, with 14 bases matching TRBD2. CDR1 SEHNR and CDR2 FQNEAQ come from the germline V gene (reference sequence). CDR3 length equals 17 residues. The junction had 6 bases not matched to a gene; V was cut back by 3 bases and J by 4 bases. This chain's CDR3 is CASSFSSGLAGADTQYF. The CDR3 nucleotides read TGTGCCAGCAGCTTCTCCTCGGGACTAGCGGGGGCAGATACGCAGTATTTT. Full variable domain (missing parts from reference TRBV7-9 and TRBJ2-3): DTGVSQNPRHKITKRGQNVTFRCDPISEHNRLYWYRQTLGQGPEFLTYFQNEAQLEKSRLLSDRFSAERPKGSFSTLEIQRTEQGDSAMYLCASSFSSGLAGADTQYFGPGTRLTVL.

This clonotype was seen ten or more times. The CDR3 bases are TGCGCCAGCAGCTTTCGGGGGGCCGTCACAGATACGCAGTATTTT. This translates into CASSFRGAVTDTQYF. The chain joins TRBV5-1 to TRBJ2-3, with D perhaps TRBD2 (7 bases). Germline lookup yields CDR1 SGHRS and CDR2 YFSETQ. CDR3 length equals 15 residues. Trimming removed 2 bases from V and 2 bases from J, with 12 bases in between.

In this sample, this clonotype turned up a few times. The chain joins TRBV27 to TRBJ2-7; 8 bases are a match to TRBD1. CDR1 and CDR2 (germline): MNHEY, SMNVEV (reference sequence). The CDR3 covers 13 residues. V was clipped by 7 bases and J by 6 bases; unmatched bases: 8. The CDR3 nucleotides are TGTGCCAGCACCTACGGACAGGGCGGCGAGCAGTACTTC. It encodes CASTYGQGGEQYF.